This TCR beta chain was sequenced for a study of blood T cell repertoires in COVID-19. J gave up 9 bases and V 7 bases, and 8 bases lay outside the gene matches. Germline V gene lookup returns CDR1 LGHDT and CDR2 YNNKEL (reference sequence). The CDR3 is 12 amino acids. The assay was immunoSEQ multiplex PCR, and TCRdb's table has in-frame clones only and misses some. In the table there are some 87,000 clones, 75% to 90% of which are singletons. Sequencing was carried out using peripheral blood. The gene calls are TRBV3-1 (or the pseudogene TRBV3-2) and TRBJ2-5; 7 bases align to TRBD2. This sequence originates from an older woman with acute or convalescent COVID-19. The chain's CDR3 is CASIGRGSAQYF. DNA of the CDR3: TGTGCCAGCATCGGACGCGGGAGTGCCCAGTACTTC.